This T cell receptor (beta chain) was observed in a study of cytomegalovirus exposure and HLA in healthy donors. A remark on this clone: As yet, its antigen is unknown.

The primer mix had 60 Vbeta and 13 Jbeta primers. Clones were read by immunoSEQ multiplex PCR, and TCRdb kept only the in-frame ones, dropping some. Of about 97,000 clones in the sample, 81% are singletons; the top ten hold around 5.2%. Broader study findings: The authors later found HLA-associated TCR beta chains more clonally expanded than equally common others.

Germline V gene lookup returns CDR1 MNHNS and CDR2 SASEGT. The CDR3 is 13 residues long. V dropped 2 bases and J dropped 7 bases, with 11 bases sitting between them. V and J are TRBV6-1 and TRBJ1-1; D uncertain. The receptor was derived from a man between 35 and 55 years old in good health and CMV-seropositive. Sequencing input: PBMCs. CDR3 bases: TGTGCCAGCAGTGAAAACGGGCGGGATGAAGCTTTCTTT. Protein: CASSENGRDEAFF.